These T cell receptor beta chains were read from a single sample in a study of T cell changes during pregnancy in multiple sclerosis. The table came from immunoSEQ multiplex PCR; TCRdb's copy has only in-frame clones and leaves some out. The repertoire holds approximately 88,000 clones, with 90% to 95% as singletons. This specimen consisted of peripheral blood, obtained in the second trimester of pregnancy. These receptor sequences come from a female donor with multiple sclerosis, enrolled in a pregnancy study. Each CDR3 is given with its conserved first and last residue.

CDR3 protein: CASSWRTGDNGYTF; V gene: TRBV27
CDR3 protein: CASSYGLAGQETQYF; V gene: TRBV6-5
CDR3 protein: CASRFHRDNIQYF; V gene: TRBV27
CDR3 protein: CASSKATGGQGKIPEKLFF; V gene: TRBV21-1
CDR3 protein: CASSLVPGGDSPLHF; V gene: TRBV5-4
CDR3 protein: CASSLGQAFKETQYF; V gene: TRBV7-2
CDR3 protein: CASRTGNTGELFF; V gene: TRBV12-5
CDR3 protein: CASSQDGVDVREGLAKNIQYF; V gene: TRBV4-2
CDR3 protein: CASSDRGSYTDTQYF; V gene: TRBV2
CDR3 protein: CASSLGTGYNEQFF; V gene: TRBV5-1